This T cell receptor (beta chain) emerged from a study of blood T cell repertoires in COVID-19. Study information: COVID-19 samples from acute and convalescent phases originated in the United States, Italy and Spain. In each case, the material was cDNA or gDNA derived from T cells, B-cell-depleted T cells, or PBMCs.

Methods used by the authors: Quantification of nucleated cells was approximated via reference gene primer amplification. Sequencing was performed with immunoSEQ multiplex PCR; in TCRdb, only in-frame clones are kept and a portion is missing. The DNA gave D and trimming, while V, J and clone size come from that table. This sample has 250,000 to 300,000 clones; approximately 86% occur once, and the top ten carry about 3.5%. This TCR derives from a man younger than 35 with active or convalescent COVID-19. Specimen: peripheral blood.

The CDR3 bases are TGTGCCAGCAGCCTTAGGACAGTTTACAATGAGCAGTTCTTC. It specifies CASSLRTVYNEQFF. The chain couples TRBV14 to TRBJ2-1; D perhaps matches TRBD1 (6 bases). CDR3 length equals 14 residues. CDR1 and CDR2 (germline): SGHDN, FVKESK. V lost 4 bases to trimming and J lost 4 bases, with 11 bases between them.